This TCR beta chain was recovered during a study of molecular identifiers for immune sequencing clone quantification. TCRdb used MiXCR to reprocess the PCR reads, holding one entry per CDR3 protein. The data contain some 680,000 distinct CDR3 sequences, roughly 25% of them singletons. Germline-derived CDR1 and CDR2 are MNHEY and SMNVEV (reference sequence). The CDR3 contains 14 residues. A note on this clonotype: The junction and the germline gene differ at one end; a read error may be behind it.

V is TRBV27 and J is TRBJ2-7, with 8 nucleotides matching TRBD2. The sequence derives from a human donor in good health. Some libraries in this study had Jurkat cell RNA spiked in. Sequencing was performed on naive CD8+ T cells from blood, with Jurkat cell RNA spiked in. Subset given: FACS-sorted CD8+CD4-CCR7+CD45RA+ naive T cells. The CDR3 DNA follows: TGTGCCATCAGTTTCGGGGGGGGTCGCTACGAGCAGTACTTC. It translates to CAISFGGGRYEQYF.